This record looks at one T cell receptor beta chain sequence and its context. Its target antigen remains unknown. Base quality data are lacking; no much larger clone is found one base away. The same CDR3 can be traced to other DNA sequences in this sample. The sample belongs to a study of blood T cell repertoires in COVID-19 (dated by TCRdb to about 2020). Background on the whole study: Collaborator samples came from the United States, Italy and Spain and covered acute and convalescent phases of COVID-19. The prospective study material was composed of cDNA or gDNA derived from T cells, B-cell-depleted T cells, or PBMCs. Deeply sampled blood TCRbeta repertoires from subjects exposed to, actively infected with, or recovered from COVID-19 were included in the dataset. The repertoires were made available in a free public database intended to serve as a resource for research on the immune response to SARS-CoV-2. Samples were obtained from the ongoing ImmuneRACE study (first 160 participants) and from some 1,300 subjects provided by 6 global collaborators. A de-identified subject ID, COVID-19 status, age in years and sex were almost always included in the sample metadata. Where available, HLA class I and class II types were obtained from metadata supplied by the sample provider rather than from assay-based typing.

There are 13 amino acids in the CDR3, from cysteine to phenylalanine inclusive. Only the CDR3 DNA is retained, 39 bases long and in frame from the first base. CDR1 and CDR2 were assigned from the germline V gene as SGDLS and YYNGEE. Trimming costs V 0 bases and J 2 bases, and their ends lie 5 bases apart. The immunoSEQ Assay, a bias-controlled multiplex PCR, was used to amplify TCRbeta CDR3 regions from genomic DNA. As for the original processing: Nucleated cell counts per sample were estimated from amplification of reference gene primers within the assay. To quantify the absolute abundance of each unique TCRbeta CDR3 rearrangement, sequence reads were collapsed and filtered. For each sample, productive Simpson clonality was calculated as the square root of Simpson's diversity index over productive rearrangements. In its TCRdb copy, this immuneACCESS table keeps in-frame sequences only and misses some clones. Where compared with another copy, unresolved V genes explain less than half of these, and the others have no known cause. V, J and clone size were drawn from that table, and D and trimming were deduced from the DNA. The sample has over 300,000 clones on record, approximately 85% of them singletons. The ten most abundant clones make up approximately 7.6% of the sample.

The collaborating institutions used their own protocols to collect whole blood in K2EDTA tubes. For TCRbeta analysis, collaborator samples were shipped as frozen whole blood, as isolated PBMCs, or as DNA extracted from either sample type. Study-wide findings and limitations: How much clinical and demographic metadata was included differed by source and by participant, and the metadata was provided uncurated.

Sequenced sample: peripheral blood. The receptor was derived from a human donor in a cohort sampled during active COVID-19. The V and J segments used are TRBV9 and TRBJ1-2; perhaps TRBD1 is the D gene, with 5 bases matching. The nucleotide sequence reads TGTGCCAGCAGCGTAGCAGGGAACTATGGCTACACCTTC. Its protein product is CASSVAGNYGYTF.